The present entry profiles one TCR beta chain with its context. Its antigen remains unknown. The data are from a study of blood T cells in healthy people across ages. Then a second PCR, running roughly 7 to 11 cycles, was carried out with a sample-barcoded 5' primer and a J-beta primer mix. TCRdb reprocessed the 5' RACE reads via MiXCR and lists one record per CDR3 protein. The top ten clones hold 6.5% to 8% of a sample with about 1,400,000 distinct CDR3 sequences, approximately 63% of them seen once. The V gene's germline CDR1 is ENHRY and CDR2 SYGVKD. The CDR3 extends over 16 amino acids. V shed 6 bases, J shed 6 bases, and the junction held 5 bases outside the gene matches. General study findings and limits: Relative to aged donors, long-lived donors carried more naive CD4+ cells and displayed higher diversity.

Sequenced material: blood. The chain links TRBV10-3 to TRBJ2-2; 15 nucleotides agree with TRBD2. The receptor was derived from a man aged 18 to 35 in good health. Here the CDR3 DNA reads TGTGCCATCAGAGGGACTAGCGGGGGGATCTCCGGGGAGCTGTTTTTT. Protein product: CAIRGTSGGISGELFF.